Listed here is a single TCR beta chain. Its matching antigen is unknown. Germline-derived CDR1 and CDR2 are SGHTA and FQGNSA. The V gene lost 5 bases and the J gene lost 4 bases, with 6 bases spanning the gap. This CDR3 contains 13 residues. This record comes from a study of T cell responses to AZD1222 COVID-19 vaccine. Study-wide points: Spike regions recognized by vaccine-associated CD4 TCRs spanned the protein, led by 160-218 and 743-854. Repertoires in all cases were sampled only once the peak T cell response had passed. Within unmutated variant regions lay the reported targets of nearly half of spike-specific TCRs.

Clones were sequenced by immunoSEQ multiplex PCR, and TCRdb holds only the in-frame ones, with some missing. Found here are 95,000 to 150,000 clones, about 87% of them singletons; the top ten hold about 6%. The TCR originated in an adult in good health. The gene calls are TRBV7-2 and TRBJ2-6; D possibly corresponds to TRBD1 (6 bases). This specimen consisted of peripheral blood, obtained on day 0 of AZD1222 vaccination. CDR3 coding DNA: TGTGCCAGCAGCACAGGGGGGGCCAACGTCCTGACTTTC. This encodes CASSTGGANVLTF.